A single TCR beta chain is shown here with its context. Its antigen is as yet unknown. This entry belongs to a study of T-cell memory formation after mild COVID-19. TCRdb analysed the 5' RACE reads with MiXCR anew, one entry per CDR3 protein. The sample carries fewer than 350,000 distinct CDR3 sequences, approximately 15% recorded once. Overall study results and limits: Pre-infection memory contained some responding clones, which suggested that cross-reactive memory had joined. CM and EM subsets held most contracting CD4+ clones; EMRA held CD8+ ones.

The CDR3 has 16 residues. The V and J ends lost 5 bases and 3 bases, in that order; junction bases with no gene match: 6. CDR1 SGHTA and CDR2 FQGTGA come from the germline V gene. Sequencing was carried out using PBMCs or a T cell subset sorted from them (not recorded which). The TCR originated in a man aged 18 to 29 who had mild COVID-19 (a few samples of this study predate the infection). Cell type and time point are not known. The chain couples TRBV7-3 to TRBJ2-1; TRBD2 agrees at 11 bases. CDR3 region: CASSPTGTSGYNEQFF. The CDR3 DNA follows: TGTGCCAGCAGCCCTACCGGGACTAGCGGCTACAATGAGCAGTTCTTC.